The text below deals with one TCR beta chain. Its specificity is unknown. Trimming left V 0 bases short and J 4 bases short, with 7 bases between. The germline V gene encodes CDR1 WNHNN and CDR2 SYGVQD (reference sequence). CDR3 length: 13 residues. The data were taken from a study of persistence of HIV-infected CD4 T cells. The stimulus was lysate of CMV-infected fibroblasts, roughly 10 ug/mL. Responding CD4+ T cells were sorted by upregulation of both CD40 ligand and CD69. Adults with HIV-1 started suppressive ART while chronically infected. The libraries were made with immunoSEQ version 4 in survey mode. This table comes from immunoSEQ multiplex PCR, and its TCRdb copy is limited to in-frame clones, with some not included. The sample includes approximately 15,000 clones, roughly 70% seen only once; the top ten take about a sixth.

The sample was CD4+ T cells sorted from PBMCs after approximately 19-hour stimulation, taken from a patient who received antiretroviral therapy. The receptor was isolated from an adult man with HIV who was CMV-seropositive. The V gene is TRBV10-1, the J gene TRBJ2-7; D gene unclear. For the CDR3, the DNA is TGCGCCAGCAGTGAGTCTGCGGCATACGAGCAGTACTTC. Protein product: CASSESAAYEQYF.